This is a list of T cell receptor beta chains from one sample in a study of T cell repertoires in cytomegalovirus infection. TCRdb redid the calling of the reads with MiXCR, one entry per CDR3 protein. The sample lists around 450,000 distinct CDR3 sequences, approximately 33% seen once, with 12% to 15% in the top ten. What was sequenced was PBMCs. These receptor sequences come from a human donor in good health (CMV status not recorded). Some clones in this sample may be carry-over from other donors' samples. The conserved cysteine and the conserved F or W are not part of the CDR3 here.

CDR3: ASQDRVHQPQH; J: TRBJ1-5; V: TRBV28
CDR3: ASSESWTGDEQY; J: TRBJ2-7; V: TRBV4-1
CDR3: ASSQSPGLEIYEQY; J: TRBJ2-7; V: TRBV4-2
CDR3: ASSQDEGSNQPQH; J: TRBJ1-5; V: TRBV4-2
CDR3: ASSRTGEDDEQY; J: TRBJ2-7; V: TRBV6-1
CDR3: ASIKRGGYNEQF; J: TRBJ2-1; V: TRBV11-2
CDR3: ASSGDRGGRTHNEQF; J: TRBJ2-1; V: TRBV6-5
CDR3: ASSLPGKTQETQY; J: TRBJ2-5; V: TRBV7-6
CDR3: ASSCADRTYGYT; J: TRBJ1-2; V: TRBV7-6
CDR3: ASSQDGAPKNIQY; J: TRBJ2-4; V: TRBV4-1
CDR3: ASSPETGKSYEQY; J: TRBJ2-7; V: TRBV5-4
CDR3: ASSIAGTGAQPQH; J: TRBJ1-5; V: TRBV28
CDR3: ASTTPAGWENIQY; J: TRBJ2-4; V: TRBV28
CDR3: ASSYYNGLSQPQH; J: TRBJ1-5; V: TRBV7-7
CDR3: ASSFGFNYGYT; J: TRBJ1-2; V: TRBV27
CDR3: ASSTGAGNDQPQH; J: TRBJ1-5; V: TRBV7-6
CDR3: SARDYTDTQY; J: TRBJ2-3; V: TRBV20-1
CDR3: ASSLGPQGPINQPQH; J: TRBJ1-5; V: TRBV7-9
CDR3: SARDLAQSNQPQH; J: TRBJ1-5; V: TRBV20-1
CDR3: ASSLGRTDYSNQPQH; J: TRBJ1-5; V: TRBV6-1
CDR3: ASRQTGPRAF; J: TRBJ1-1; V: TRBV11-2
CDR3: ASSLWGQDGYT; J: TRBJ1-2; V: TRBV7-2
CDR3: ASSPSGRGDYGYT; J: TRBJ1-2; V: TRBV12-3/TRBV12-4
CDR3: ASSLTQDRYGYT; J: TRBJ1-2; V: TRBV5-1
CDR3: ASSAKRDGASVHEQF; J: TRBJ2-1; V: TRBV7-8
CDR3: ATNPGGTEAF; J: TRBJ1-1; V: TRBV19
CDR3: ASSFRPWRAQETQY; J: TRBJ2-5; V: TRBV7-2
CDR3: ATSDPRLFGTNYTDTQY; J: TRBJ2-3; V: TRBV24-1